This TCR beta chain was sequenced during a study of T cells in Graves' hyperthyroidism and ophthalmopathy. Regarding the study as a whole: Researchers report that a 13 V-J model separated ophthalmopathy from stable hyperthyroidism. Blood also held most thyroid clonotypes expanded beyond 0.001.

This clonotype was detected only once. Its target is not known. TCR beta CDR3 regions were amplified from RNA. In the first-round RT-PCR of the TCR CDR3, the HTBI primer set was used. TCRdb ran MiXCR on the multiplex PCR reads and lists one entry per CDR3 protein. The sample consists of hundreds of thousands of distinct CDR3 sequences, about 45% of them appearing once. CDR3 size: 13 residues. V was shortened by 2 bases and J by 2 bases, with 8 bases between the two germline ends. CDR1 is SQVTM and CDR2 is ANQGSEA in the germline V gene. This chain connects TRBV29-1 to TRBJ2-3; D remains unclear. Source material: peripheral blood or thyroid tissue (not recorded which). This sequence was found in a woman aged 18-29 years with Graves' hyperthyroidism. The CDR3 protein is CSVEWQLTDTQYF. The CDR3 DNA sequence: TGCAGCGTTGAATGGCAGCTCACAGATACGCAGTATTTT.